The 10 T cell receptor beta chains below were found in one sample sequenced in a study of T cell responses to AZD1222 COVID-19 vaccine. Clones were sequenced by immunoSEQ multiplex PCR, and TCRdb holds only the in-frame ones, with some missing. The table includes more than 85,000 clones, about 90% detected once. Here the sequenced sample was peripheral blood, taken 28 days after the second AZD1222 dose. The receptors originated from an adult who received the AZD1222 COVID-19 vaccine.

The chain uses TRBV3-1 (or the pseudogene TRBV3-2) and TRBJ1-1; 7 nucleotides align to TRBD1. CDR1 and CDR2 (germline): LGHDT, YNNKEL (reference sequence). J was trimmed by 8 bases and V by 4 bases; bases with no gene match: 10. The CDR3 runs 14 residues. The CDR3, as DNA: TGTGCCAGCAGCCTAGGGGGCCAGGGACTAGAAGCTTTCTTT. This encodes CASSLGGQGLEAFF.

This chain uses TRBV27 with TRBJ2-2; D gene uncertain. V dropped 2 bases and J dropped 2 bases, with 18 bases sitting between them. CDR3 length: 18 amino acids. Looked up from germline, CDR1 is MNHEY and CDR2 is SMNVEV (reference sequence). In DNA, the CDR3 is TGTGCCAGCAGTTTACTTGCCAGGACGGGTATTAACACCGGGGAGCTGTTTTTT. This encodes CASSLLARTGINTGELFF.

V is TRBV7-9 and J is TRBJ1-4, with unresolved D. CDR1 SEHNR and CDR2 FQNEAQ come from the germline V gene (reference sequence). V was clipped by 5 bases and J by 4 bases, with 2 bases between them. The CDR3 is 11 amino acids. The CDR3 DNA sequence: TGTGCCAGCAGCGTTAATGAAAAACTGTTTTTT. Encoded protein: CASSVNEKLFF.

The V and J genes are TRBV6-6 and TRBJ1-1; unclear D gene. This CDR3 region has 15 residues. Germline V CDR1 and CDR2: MNHNY, SVGAGI (reference sequence). Trimming shortened V by 3 bases and J by 3 bases, and 14 bases separated the two germline ends. In DNA form, the CDR3 reads TGTGCCAGCAGTTATAAAGCAGGCGGGGACACTGAAGCTTTCTTT. This codes for CASSYKAGGDTEAFF.

This clone was seen a few times. This chain connects TRBV5-8 to TRBJ2-1; D is tentatively TRBD1 or TRBD2 (5 bases each). The CDR3 sequence is 14 residues long. Germline V lookup: CDR1 SGHTS, CDR2 YDEGEE. Trimming stripped 5 bases from V and 2 bases from J, with 11 bases between. CDR3 nucleotides: TGTGCCAGCAGGTGGGGGTCTGCCTACAATGAGCAGTTCTTC. Translation: CASRWGSAYNEQFF.

The V gene is TRBV24-1, the J gene TRBJ1-1, with D hard to call. Germline V CDR1 and CDR2: KGHDR, SFDVKD. The CDR3 has 12 amino acids. Trimming stripped 12 bases from V and 7 bases from J, with 17 bases between. The CDR3 bases are TGTGCCCCGGCACCCGGGAGTTTTGAAGCTTTCTTT. Protein: CAPAPGSFEAFF.

The chain couples TRBV19 to TRBJ1-6; D remains unclear. Germline lookup yields CDR1 LNHDA and CDR2 SQIVND (reference sequence). V dropped 7 bases and J dropped 7 bases, with 14 bases sitting between them. The CDR3 is 14 residues long. The CDR3 sequence: CASNTAVLNSPLHF. DNA of the CDR3: TGTGCCAGTAATACTGCCGTTTTAAATTCACCCCTCCACTTT. The full variable domain, completed using reference TRBV19 and TRBJ1-6, is DGGITQSPKYLFRKEGQNVTLSCEQNLNHDAMYWYRQDPGQGLRLIYYSQIVNDFQKGDIAEGYSVSREKKESFPLTVTSAQKNPTAFYLCASNTAVLNSPLHFGNGTRLTVT.

The V and J genes are TRBV29-1 and TRBJ2-5; D not resolved. V shed 5 bases and J shed 4 bases, with 23 bases lying between them. The CDR3 spans 16 residues. Germline-derived CDR1 and CDR2 are SQVTM and ANQGSEA. The DNA for the CDR3 is TGCAGCGTTCTTAATCTACGGGCCAGTTCGGTAGAGACCCAGTACTTC. Its protein is CSVLNLRASSVETQYF.

The chain couples TRBV5-6 to TRBJ2-1, with TRBD2 identical over 7 bases. The CDR3 loop spans 16 amino acids. Germline lookup yields CDR1 SGHDT and CDR2 YYEEEE. V dropped 3 bases and J dropped 0; count of bases not matched to a gene: 6. The CDR3 DNA sequence: TGTGCCAGCAGCTCGGGACTATCGAGCTCCTACAATGAGCAGTTCTTC. It specifies CASSSGLSSSYNEQFF.

The genes are TRBV5-1 and TRBJ1-5; perhaps TRBD1 as D (6 bases). Per germline, CDR1 SGHRS and CDR2 YFSETQ. V was shortened by 4 bases and J by 2 bases, with 13 bases between the two germline ends. The CDR3 consists of 15 residues. The CDR3 DNA follows: TGCGCCAGCAGCATAGGGGGAGAGGGCAATCAGCCCCAGCATTTT. It yields the protein CASSIGGEGNQPQHF.